One sample yielded the 10 T cell receptor beta chains listed below, sequenced in a study of cytomegalovirus exposure and HLA in healthy donors. 13 Jbeta primers and 60 Vbeta primers were used for the PCR. Repertoires were generated with immunoSEQ multiplex PCR, while TCRdb's copy carries only in-frame clones and drops some. The table has roughly 190,000 clones, approximately 85% seen once. Sequencing was carried out using PBMCs. The receptors were gathered from a young woman in good health and CMV-seronegative.

The chain uses TRBV5-6 and TRBJ2-3; tentative D call: TRBD1 (6 bases). The CDR3 is 15 residues long. The V gene's germline CDR1 is SGHDT and CDR2 YYEEEE. The V end lost 3 bases, the J end lost 4 bases, and 15 bases lay between the germline ends. The CDR3 region has the DNA TGTGCCAGCAGCTCGTCCATTACAGGGTCAGATACGCAGTATTTT. Protein: CASSSSITGSDTQYF.

The chain combines TRBV19 with TRBJ2-1, with 7 bases matching TRBD2. Germline CDR1 reads LNHDA; CDR2 reads SQIVND (reference sequence). The CDR3 totals 15 residues. V was clipped by 3 bases and J by 3 bases; unmatched bases: 5. For the CDR3, the DNA is TGTGCCAGTAGTATGCGGGGGAACAACTACAATGAGCAGTTCTTC. Its protein product is CASSMRGNNYNEQFF.

This clone was seen a single time. The J gene is TRBJ1-3, the V gene TRBV18; TRBD1 might be the D (6 bases). From germline, CDR1 is KGHSH and CDR2 LQKENI. V dropped 3 bases and J dropped 0 bases, with 15 bases sitting between them. The CDR3 has 17 amino acids. The CDR3 DNA reads TGTGCCAGCTCACCTTGGACAGAGTTTTTCTCTGGAAACACCATATATTTT. Encoded protein: CASSPWTEFFSGNTIYF.

V is TRBV30 and J is TRBJ2-5; 7 nucleotides align to TRBD2. Germline assignment: CDR1 GTSNPN and CDR2 SVGIG (reference sequence). The ends lost 3 bases at V and 7 bases at J; junction bases unmatched: 17. The CDR3 runs 16 residues. CDR3 nucleotide sequence: TGTGCCTGGAGCGCAAAACTTCGGGGGGATCCCGGGACCCAGTACTTC. This encodes CAWSAKLRGDPGTQYF.

Remarks on this clone: The germline gene is not matched at one end of the junction; a read error may be the cause. The chain is built from TRBV5-6 and TRBJ1-5; D ambiguous. CDR3 length equals 16 residues. Germline loops: CDR1 SGHDT, CDR2 YYEEEE. In DNA form, the CDR3 reads TGTGCCAGCAGCCGCCTTATCGGAAATAGCAATCGGCCCCAGCATTTT. It is translated as CASSRLIGNSNRPQHF.

The rearrangement joins TRBV27 to TRBJ1-1; no definite D call. The ends were cut back, 5 bases at V and 1 base at J, with 11 bases in the middle. This CDR3 region has 14 residues. CDR1 and CDR2 (germline): MNHEY, SMNVEV (reference sequence). CDR3 DNA sequence: TGTGCCAGCAGTGGGAGGGCAGAGAACACTGAAGCTTTCTTT. Residues: CASSGRAENTEAFF.

The chain links TRBV7-8 to TRBJ2-2; weak D call: TRBD2 (7 bases). The CDR3 covers 12 residues. Trimming shortened V by 8 bases and J by 7 bases, and 11 bases separated the two germline ends. Germline values: CDR1 SGHVS, CDR2 FQNEAQ. CDR3 residues: CASGRGLGELFF. CDR3 DNA: TGTGCCAGCGGGCGGGGGCTCGGGGAGCTGTTTTTT.

The chain couples TRBV5-1 to TRBJ2-1; TRBD2 matches at 14 bases. The CDR3 is made up of 17 amino acids. The J segment lost 4 bases and the V segment lost 0 bases, leaving 3 bases of the junction unmatched. CDR1 and CDR2 from the germline V gene are SGHRS and YFSETQ. CDR3 DNA: TGCGCCAGCAGCTTGGCCCGACTAGCGGGGGGGTACAATGAGCAGTTCTTC. Translated: CASSLARLAGGYNEQFF.

The chain has TRBV11-2 and TRBJ1-1, with TRBD1 identical over 11 bases. Germline V gene lookup returns CDR1 SGHAT and CDR2 FQNNGV. V shed 3 bases and J 2 bases; nucleotides not matched to a gene: 8. This CDR3 spans 17 amino acids. CDR3 in DNA: TGTGCCAGCAGCTTGGGACAGGGGGAAACCGGAAACACTGAAGCTTTCTTT. This sequence encodes CASSLGQGETGNTEAFF.

The chain is built from TRBV2 and TRBJ1-1, with 9 bases lining up with TRBD1. The CDR3 covers 17 residues. V shed 5 bases and J 4 bases; nucleotides not matched to a gene: 14. The germline CDR1 and CDR2 sequences are SNHLY and FYNNEI. The CDR3 DNA sequence: TGTGCCAGCAGTATCTTGGACAGGGGAGGGGGCACCACTGAAGCTTTCTTT. It encodes CASSILDRGGGTTEAFF.